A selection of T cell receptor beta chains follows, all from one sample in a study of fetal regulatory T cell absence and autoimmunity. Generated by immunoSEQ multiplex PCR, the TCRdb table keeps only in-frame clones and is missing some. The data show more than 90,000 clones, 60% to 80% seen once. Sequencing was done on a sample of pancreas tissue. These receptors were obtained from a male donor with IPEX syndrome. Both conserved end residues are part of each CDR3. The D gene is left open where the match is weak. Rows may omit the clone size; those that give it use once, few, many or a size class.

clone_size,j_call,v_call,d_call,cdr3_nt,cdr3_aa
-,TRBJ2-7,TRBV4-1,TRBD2,TGCGCCAGCAGCCAAGAGGTGGCTAGCGGGGCCAAACGGCCCTACGAGCAGTACTTC,CASSQEVASGAKRPYEQYF
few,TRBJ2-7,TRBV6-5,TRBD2,TGTGCCAGCAGTTACGATTCCTGGCGGGAGGGAAACGAGCAGTACTTC,CASSYDSWREGNEQYF
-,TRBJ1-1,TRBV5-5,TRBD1,TGTGCCAGCAGCTTGAGAAGGACAGGGTCGTACACTGAAGCTTTCTTT,CASSLRRTGSYTEAFF
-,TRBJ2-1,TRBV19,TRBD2,TGTGCCAGTAGTATTAGGGCGGGGGAGAGCAATGAGCAGTTCTTC,CASSIRAGESNEQFF
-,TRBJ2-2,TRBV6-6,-,TGTGCCAGCAGTTACTCCGCCGGGGAGCTGTTTTTT,CASSYSAGELFF
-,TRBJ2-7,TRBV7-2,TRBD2,TGTGCCAGCAGCCGGACTAGCGGTCTCTACGAGCAGTACTTC,CASSRTSGLYEQYF
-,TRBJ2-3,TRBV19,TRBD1,TGTGCCAGTAGTAAAAGGGGGCCAGATACGCAGTATTTT,CASSKRGPDTQYF
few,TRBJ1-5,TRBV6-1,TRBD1,TGTGCCAGCAGTGTGTCAGGGGGCGGTGGTAGCAATCAGCCCCAGCATTTT,CASSVSGGGGSNQPQHF
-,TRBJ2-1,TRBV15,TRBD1,TGTGCCACGGGGACAGGGTACCACAATGAGCAGTTCTTC,CATGTGYHNEQFF
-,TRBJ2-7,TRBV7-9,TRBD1,TGTGCCAGCAGCTTAAGGGCAGGGGGCCCCTTACACGAGCAGTACTTC,CASSLRAGGPLHEQYF
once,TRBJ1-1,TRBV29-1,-,TGCAGCGTTGAAGGAGTACAGGTAGGGGCAAACACTGAAGCTTTCTTT,CSVEGVQVGANTEAFF
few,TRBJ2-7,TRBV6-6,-,TGTGCCAGCAGTTCCGCCGGGACTGCCCCGGGCGAGCAGTACTTC,CASSSAGTAPGEQYF
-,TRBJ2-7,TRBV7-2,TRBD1,TGTGCCAGCAGCTTAACATGGACAGGGCGGGAAGAGCAGTACTTC,CASSLTWTGREEQYF
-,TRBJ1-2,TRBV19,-,TGTGCCAGTAGGGGACAAAACTATGGCTACACCTTC,CASRGQNYGYTF
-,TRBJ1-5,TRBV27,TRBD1,TGTGCCAGCAGACGGACAGGGACCAACAATCAGCCCCAGCATTTT,CASRRTGTNNQPQHF
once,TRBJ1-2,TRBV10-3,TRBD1,TGTGCCATCAGTGAGTCGTTGGGGACAGGGACAGTTCTCTATGGCTACACCTTC,CAISESLGTGTVLYGYTF
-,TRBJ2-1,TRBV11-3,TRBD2,TGTGCCAGCAGCTTACGGACTAGCGGGACCCATGAGCAGTTCTTC,CASSLRTSGTHEQFF
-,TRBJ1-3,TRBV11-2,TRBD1,TGTGCCAGTGTCCCCACAGGGGACTCTGGAAACACCATATATTTT,CASVPTGDSGNTIYF
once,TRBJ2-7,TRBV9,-,TGTGCCAGCAGCGGGACCTACGAGCAGTACTTC,CASSGTYEQYF
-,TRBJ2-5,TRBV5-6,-,TGTGCCAGCAGCCCGGATTTCGGGGGCAGGGAGACCCAGTACTTC,CASSPDFGGRETQYF